This is a list of T cell receptor beta chains from one sample in a study of response to subunit inactivated influenza vaccine. One entry per CDR3 protein, called by TCRdb with MiXCR from the RT-PCR reads. The sample yields around 850,000 distinct CDR3 sequences, approximately 18% seen once. The sequencing used PBMCs from blood, collected roughly 5 days after vaccination. These receptors were obtained from a man aged 50 or older who received an inactivated influenza vaccine. The CDR3 runs from the conserved cysteine through the conserved F or W. The D gene is left open where the match is weak. Size tells how often a clone was seen (once, few, many) or the class of an expanded clone, and some rows leave it out.

D gene: .; clone size: few; V gene: TRBV10-3; J gene: TRBJ1-5; CDR3 protein: CAISGDSMGQPQHF; CDR3 DNA: TGTGCCATCAGTGGCGACAGCATGGGGCAGCCCCAGCATTTT
D gene: .; clone size: few; V gene: TRBV4-3; J gene: TRBJ2-3; CDR3 protein: CASSQDPGLSGDDTQYF; CDR3 DNA: TGCGCCAGCAGCCAAGACCCCGGGTTGTCAGGGGACGATACGCAGTATTTT
D gene: .; clone size: .; V gene: TRBV14; J gene: TRBJ1-2; CDR3 protein: CASSQDRTGNGYTF; CDR3 DNA: TGTGCCAGCAGCCAAGATCGTACAGGGAATGGCTACACCTTC
D gene: .; clone size: .; V gene: TRBV6-5; J gene: TRBJ1-2; CDR3 protein: CASSYEMRGGYTF; CDR3 DNA: TGTGCCAGCAGTTACGAAATGCGGGGGGGCTACACCTTC
D gene: TRBD1; clone size: few; V gene: TRBV12-3/TRBV12-4; J gene: TRBJ1-1; CDR3 protein: CASSYTGGETEAFF; CDR3 DNA: TGTGCCAGCAGTTATACAGGGGGCGAGACTGAAGCTTTCTTT
D gene: .; clone size: .; V gene: TRBV6-2/TRBV6-3; J gene: TRBJ2-7; CDR3 protein: CASSFGRRGYEQYF; CDR3 DNA: TGTGCCAGCAGTTTCGGCAGGAGGGGCTACGAGCAGTACTTC
D gene: TRBD1; clone size: many; V gene: TRBV5-1; J gene: TRBJ2-5; CDR3 protein: CASSSGQGGETQYF; CDR3 DNA: TGCGCCAGCAGCTCCGGACAGGGCGGGGAGACCCAGTACTTC
D gene: TRBD2; clone size: .; V gene: TRBV18; J gene: TRBJ2-3; CDR3 protein: CASSPTLGEAGETDTQYF; CDR3 DNA: TGTGCCAGCTCACCGACGTTGGGGGAAGCGGGGGAGACAGATACGCAGTATTTT
D gene: TRBD1; clone size: .; V gene: TRBV5-1; J gene: TRBJ1-2; CDR3 protein: CASSKTGQAGGYTF; CDR3 DNA: TGCGCCAGCAGCAAAACGGGACAGGCCGGGGGCTACACCTTC
D gene: .; clone size: .; V gene: TRBV12-3/TRBV12-4; J gene: TRBJ1-2; CDR3 protein: CANTPSGQNYGYTF; CDR3 DNA: TGTGCCAATACTCCCTCGGGGCAGAACTATGGCTACACCTTC
D gene: .; clone size: .; V gene: TRBV20-1; J gene: TRBJ2-3; CDR3 protein: CSAGRSDTQYF; CDR3 DNA: TGCAGTGCTGGAAGGTCGGATACGCAGTATTTT
D gene: .; clone size: few; V gene: TRBV4-3; J gene: TRBJ2-3; CDR3 protein: CASSPPLFLDTQYF; CDR3 DNA: TGCGCCAGCAGCCCTCCATTGTTTCTGGATACGCAGTATTTT
D gene: TRBD1; clone size: many; V gene: TRBV6-1; J gene: TRBJ2-7; CDR3 protein: CASLADRTSYEQYF; CDR3 DNA: TGTGCCAGCCTTGCGGACAGGACCTCCTACGAGCAGTACTTC
D gene: .; clone size: few; V gene: TRBV9; J gene: TRBJ2-1; CDR3 protein: CASSPGAGVGYNEQFF; CDR3 DNA: TGTGCCAGCAGCCCAGGGGCGGGAGTGGGATACAATGAGCAGTTCTTC
D gene: TRBD2; clone size: few; V gene: TRBV6-1; J gene: TRBJ2-3; CDR3 protein: CARTISGGEPTDTQYF; CDR3 DNA: TGTGCCAGGACTATTAGCGGGGGGGAGCCCACAGATACGCAGTATTTT
D gene: TRBD1; clone size: .; V gene: TRBV7-2; J gene: TRBJ2-5; CDR3 protein: CASSLEGAKTQYF; CDR3 DNA: TGTGCCAGCAGCTTAGAGGGGGCTAAGACCCAGTACTTC
D gene: .; clone size: .; V gene: TRBV7-9; J gene: TRBJ2-5; CDR3 protein: CASSLHDSETQYF; CDR3 DNA: TGTGCCAGCAGCCTTCACGACTCGGAGACCCAGTACTTC
D gene: .; clone size: .; V gene: TRBV10-3; J gene: TRBJ2-7; CDR3 protein: CAIGPGLPCWQYF; CDR3 DNA: TGTGCCATCGGCCCCGGGCTCCCCTGCTGGCAGTACTTC
D gene: TRBD2; clone size: many; V gene: TRBV5-1; J gene: TRBJ2-3; CDR3 protein: CASSLGSAGGYEDTQYF; CDR3 DNA: TGCGCCAGCAGCCTCGGTAGTGCGGGGGGGTATGAAGATACGCAGTATTTT
D gene: .; clone size: .; V gene: TRBV20-1; J gene: TRBJ2-7; CDR3 protein: CSAVSGQSYEQYF; CDR3 DNA: TGCAGTGCCGTATCTGGACAGTCCTACGAGCAGTACTTC
D gene: .; clone size: many; V gene: TRBV7-9; J gene: TRBJ2-1; CDR3 protein: CASSLSGTYNEQFF; CDR3 DNA: TGTGCCAGCAGCTTATCTGGGACGTACAATGAGCAGTTCTTC
D gene: .; clone size: .; V gene: TRBV7-2; J gene: TRBJ1-2; CDR3 protein: CASSLDGPGGYGYTF; CDR3 DNA: TGTGCCAGCAGCTTAGATGGGCCAGGAGGTTATGGCTACACCTTC
D gene: .; clone size: .; V gene: TRBV7-9; J gene: TRBJ2-7; CDR3 protein: CAVGPPRRAYEQYF; CDR3 DNA: TGTGCCGTCGGTCCCCCCAGGAGAGCCTACGAGCAGTACTTC
D gene: TRBD1; clone size: few; V gene: TRBV6-1; J gene: TRBJ1-6; CDR3 protein: CASSPGQGIYNSPLHF; CDR3 DNA: TGTGCCAGCAGCCCGGGACAGGGGATTTATAATTCACCCCTCCACTTT
D gene: TRBD1; clone size: .; V gene: TRBV12-5; J gene: TRBJ1-2; CDR3 protein: CASGPQTGNVGYTF; CDR3 DNA: TGTGCTAGTGGGCCCCAGACAGGGAACGTTGGCTACACCTTC
D gene: TRBD1; clone size: many; V gene: TRBV5-1; J gene: TRBJ2-1; CDR3 protein: CASSSGQGRGNEQFF; CDR3 DNA: TGCGCCAGCAGCTCCGGACAGGGTAGAGGGAATGAGCAGTTCTTC
D gene: TRBD1; clone size: few; V gene: TRBV4-3; J gene: TRBJ2-7; CDR3 protein: CASSQDYGTATYEQYF; CDR3 DNA: TGCGCCAGCAGCCAAGATTACGGGACAGCGACCTACGAGCAGTACTTC
D gene: .; clone size: .; V gene: TRBV18; J gene: TRBJ2-7; CDR3 protein: CASSSLAGAGEQYF; CDR3 DNA: TGTGCCAGCTCATCTCTGGCCGGGGCTGGGGAGCAGTACTTC
D gene: TRBD1; clone size: .; V gene: TRBV10-3; J gene: TRBJ2-7; CDR3 protein: CAISGKGQGTTYEQYF; CDR3 DNA: TGTGCCATCAGTGGAAAAGGACAGGGGACCACCTACGAGCAGTACTTC
D gene: TRBD1; clone size: few; V gene: TRBV12-3/TRBV12-4; J gene: TRBJ2-7; CDR3 protein: CASSVGQEIPYEQYF; CDR3 DNA: TGTGCCAGCAGTGTGGGACAGGAAATACCCTACGAGCAGTACTTC
D gene: TRBD1; clone size: .; V gene: TRBV28; J gene: TRBJ2-7; CDR3 protein: CARGFPGQADLGACYEQYF; CDR3 DNA: TGTGCCAGAGGGTTTCCGGGACAGGCCGATTTAGGTGCGTGTTACGAGCAGTACTTC
D gene: .; clone size: .; V gene: TRBV10-3; J gene: TRBJ2-7; CDR3 protein: CANSPGYEQYF; CDR3 DNA: TGTGCCAACTCTCCGGGGTACGAGCAGTACTTC
D gene: .; clone size: few; V gene: TRBV5-6; J gene: TRBJ2-1; CDR3 protein: CASSRRTGASSYNEQFF; CDR3 DNA: TGTGCCAGCAGTCGAAGGACGGGGGCTTCATCCTACAATGAGCAGTTCTTC